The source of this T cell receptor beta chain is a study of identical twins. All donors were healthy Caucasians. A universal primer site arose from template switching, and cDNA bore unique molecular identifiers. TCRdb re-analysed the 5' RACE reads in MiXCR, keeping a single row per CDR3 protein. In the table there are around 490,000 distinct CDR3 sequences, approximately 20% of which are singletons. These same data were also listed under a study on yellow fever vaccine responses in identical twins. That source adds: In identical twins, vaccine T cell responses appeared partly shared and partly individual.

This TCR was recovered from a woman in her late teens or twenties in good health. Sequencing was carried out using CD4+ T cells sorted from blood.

CDR3 DNA: TGCAGTGCTAGCCCAGGGTGGGAGGGCTACGAGCAGTACTTC. Translated: CSASPGWEGYEQYF. This sequence joins TRBV20-1 and TRBJ2-7, with TRBD2 matching over 7 bases. This CDR3 spans 14 amino acids. Germline V gene lookup returns CDR1 DFQATT and CDR2 SNEGSKA (reference sequence). J gave up 3 bases and V 3 bases, and 8 bases lay outside the gene matches.